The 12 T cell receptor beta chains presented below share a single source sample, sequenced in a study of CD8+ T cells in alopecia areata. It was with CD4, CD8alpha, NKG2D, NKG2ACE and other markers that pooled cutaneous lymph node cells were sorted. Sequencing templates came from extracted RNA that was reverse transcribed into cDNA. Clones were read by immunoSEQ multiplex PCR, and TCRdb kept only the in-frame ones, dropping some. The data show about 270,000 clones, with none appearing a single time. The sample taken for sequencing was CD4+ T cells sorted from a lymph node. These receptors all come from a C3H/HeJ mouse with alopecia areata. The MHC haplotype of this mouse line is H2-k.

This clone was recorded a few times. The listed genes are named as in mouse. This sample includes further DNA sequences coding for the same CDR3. This CDR3 reads CASSQESGGAYEQYF. The covered CDR3 bases are TGTGCCAGCAGCCAAGAGTCTGGGGGGGCCTAT. This chain joins TRBV5 and TRBJ2-7; 9 nucleotides match TRBD2. The DNA ends 4 residues before the CDR3 does, and the rest of the CDR3 is filled in from the germline J gene. J lost 2 bases, V lost 0 bases, and 2 bases had no gene match. In germline, CDR1 is LGHNA, CDR2 YNLKQL (reference sequence). The length of the CDR3 is 15 residues.

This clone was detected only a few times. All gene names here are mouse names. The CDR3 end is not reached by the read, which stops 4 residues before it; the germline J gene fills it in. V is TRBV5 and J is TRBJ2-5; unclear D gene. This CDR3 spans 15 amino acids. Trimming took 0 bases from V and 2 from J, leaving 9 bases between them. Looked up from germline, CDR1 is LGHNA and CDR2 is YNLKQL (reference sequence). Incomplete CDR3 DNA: TGTGCCAGCAGCCAAGAAGGCTGGAGCCAAGAC. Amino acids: CASSQEGWSQD. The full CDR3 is CASSQEGWSQDTQYF.

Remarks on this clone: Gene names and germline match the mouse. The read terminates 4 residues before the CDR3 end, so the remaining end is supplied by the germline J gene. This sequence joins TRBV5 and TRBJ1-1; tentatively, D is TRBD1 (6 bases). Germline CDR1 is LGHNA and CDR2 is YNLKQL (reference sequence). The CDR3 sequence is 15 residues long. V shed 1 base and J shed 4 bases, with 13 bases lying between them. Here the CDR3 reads CASSQGRGGGTEVFF. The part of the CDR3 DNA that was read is TGTGCCAGCAGCCAAGGCAGGGGAGGGGGCACA.

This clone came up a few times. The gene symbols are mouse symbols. The CDR3 is CASSRVGTGNSDYTF. The covered CDR3 bases are TGTGCTAGCAGTAGAGTTGGGACAGGAAACTCC. This chain uses TRBV17 with TRBJ1-2; 8 bases line up with TRBD1. The read ends 4 residues early relative to the CDR3; the germline J gene fills the gap. V shed 1 base and J 1 base; nucleotides not matched to a gene: 2. The CDR3 extends over 15 amino acids. Germline V gene data show CDR1 as MNHDT and CDR2 as YYDKIL.

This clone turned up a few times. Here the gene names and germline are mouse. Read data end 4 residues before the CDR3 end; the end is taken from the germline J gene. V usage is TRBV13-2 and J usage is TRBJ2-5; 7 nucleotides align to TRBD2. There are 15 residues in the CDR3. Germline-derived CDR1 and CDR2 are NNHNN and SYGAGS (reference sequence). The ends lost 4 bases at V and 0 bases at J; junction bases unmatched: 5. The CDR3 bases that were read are TGTGCCAGCGGTCCTGGACTGGTTAACCAAGAC. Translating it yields CASGPGLVNQD. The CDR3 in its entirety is CASGPGLVNQDTQYF.

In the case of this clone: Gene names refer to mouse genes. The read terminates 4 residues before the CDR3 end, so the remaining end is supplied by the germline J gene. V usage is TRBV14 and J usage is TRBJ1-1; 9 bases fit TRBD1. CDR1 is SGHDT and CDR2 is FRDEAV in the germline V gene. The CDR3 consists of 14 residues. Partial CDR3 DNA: TGTGCCAGCAGTTTTTGGGACAGGGAAACA. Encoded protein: CASSFWDRET. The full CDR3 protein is CASSFWDRETEVFF.

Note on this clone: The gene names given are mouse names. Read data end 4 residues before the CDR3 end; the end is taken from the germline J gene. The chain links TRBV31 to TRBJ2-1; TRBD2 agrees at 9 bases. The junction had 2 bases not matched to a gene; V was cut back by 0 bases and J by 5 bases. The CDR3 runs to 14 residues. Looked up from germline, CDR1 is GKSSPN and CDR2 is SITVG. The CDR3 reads CAWSLLGGDAEQFF. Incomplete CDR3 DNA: TGTGCCTGGAGTCTACTGGGGGGAGATGCT.

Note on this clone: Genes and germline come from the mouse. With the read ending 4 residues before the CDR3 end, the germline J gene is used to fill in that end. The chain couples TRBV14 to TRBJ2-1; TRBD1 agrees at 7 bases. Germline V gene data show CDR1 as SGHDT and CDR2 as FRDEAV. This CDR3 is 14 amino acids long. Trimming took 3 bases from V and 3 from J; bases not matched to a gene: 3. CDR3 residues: CASSSTGSYAEQFF. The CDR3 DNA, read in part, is TGTGCCAGCAGTTCGACAGGGAGCTATGCT.

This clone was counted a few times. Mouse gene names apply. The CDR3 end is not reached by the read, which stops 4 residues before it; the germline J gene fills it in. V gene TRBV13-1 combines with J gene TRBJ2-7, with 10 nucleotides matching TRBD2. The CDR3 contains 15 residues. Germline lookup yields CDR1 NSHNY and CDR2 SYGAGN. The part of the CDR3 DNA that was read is TGTGCCAGCAGTGATGCAACTGGGGGGGGGTAT. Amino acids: CASSDATGGGY. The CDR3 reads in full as CASSDATGGGYEQYF.

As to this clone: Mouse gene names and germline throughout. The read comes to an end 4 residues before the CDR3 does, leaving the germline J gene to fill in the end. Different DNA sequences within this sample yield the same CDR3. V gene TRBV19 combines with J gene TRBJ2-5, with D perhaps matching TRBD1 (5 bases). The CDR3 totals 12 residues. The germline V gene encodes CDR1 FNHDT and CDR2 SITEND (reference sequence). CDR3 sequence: CASSRQKDTQYF. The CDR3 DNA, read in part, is TGTGCCAGCAGCCGACAGAAAGAC.

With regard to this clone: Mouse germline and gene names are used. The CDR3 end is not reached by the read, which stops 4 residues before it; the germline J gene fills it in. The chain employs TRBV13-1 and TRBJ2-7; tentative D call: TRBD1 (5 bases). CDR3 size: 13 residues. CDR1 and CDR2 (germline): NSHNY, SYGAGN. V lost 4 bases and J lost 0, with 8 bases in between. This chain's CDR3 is CASSRQTSYEQYF. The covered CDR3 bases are TGTGCCAGCAGTCGACAGACCTCCTAT.

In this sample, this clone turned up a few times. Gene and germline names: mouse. CDR3 DNA, as far as it was read: TGTGCTAGCAGTAGAGATGGGGTAAAC. It translates to CASSRDGVN. The CDR3 in full is CASSRDGVNTLYF. V and J are TRBV17 and TRBJ2-4, with D perhaps matching TRBD2 (5 bases). The read stops 4 residues short of the end of the CDR3; the missing end is completed from the germline J gene. The CDR3 has 13 amino acids. Germline CDR1 and CDR2: MNHDT and YYDKIL.